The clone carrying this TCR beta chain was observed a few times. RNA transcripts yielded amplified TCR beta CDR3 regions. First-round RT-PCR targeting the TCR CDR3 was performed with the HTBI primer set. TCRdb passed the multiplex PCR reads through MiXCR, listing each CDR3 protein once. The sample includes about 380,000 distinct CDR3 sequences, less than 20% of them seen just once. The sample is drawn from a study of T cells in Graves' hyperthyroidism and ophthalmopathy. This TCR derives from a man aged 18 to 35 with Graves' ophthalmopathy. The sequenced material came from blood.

The CDR3, as DNA: TGTGCCAGCAGCGTAGGAGCGGGAGGTACCTACAATGAGCAGTTCTTC. Amino acid sequence: CASSVGAGGTYNEQFF. The genes are TRBV9 and TRBJ2-1; TRBD2 matches at 9 bases. CDR3 length equals 16 residues. Trimming cost V 0 bases and J 2 bases; bases outside gene matches: 3. Germline-derived CDR1 and CDR2 are SGDLS and YYNGEE.